A selection of T cell receptor beta chains follows, all from one sample in a study of T cells after posttransplantation cyclophosphamide. Repertoires were generated with immunoSEQ multiplex PCR, while TCRdb's copy carries only in-frame clones and drops some. The table lists around 23,000 clones, roughly 85% of them singletons. Sequenced material: PBMCs, taken approximately 360 days after allogeneic stem cell transplant with calcineurin inhibitor and methotrexate. The receptors were gathered from a female patient between 30 and 40 years old who received an allogeneic stem cell transplant from an unrelated donor, was CMV-positive, and had acute and chronic GVHD. Some T cells may trace back to the graft donor. Each CDR3 is given with its conserved first and last residue. D genes are given only for firm matches.

CASSYSAEVQPQHF TGTGCCAGCAGTTACTCGGCGGAGGTCCAGCCCCAGCATTTT TRBV6-5 NA TRBJ1-5
CASILRGRLNTEAFF TGTGCCAGCATCCTCAGGGGCCGGTTGAACACTGAAGCTTTCTTT TRBV5-6 NA TRBJ1-1
CASSFGHRGRVTDTQYF TGTGCCAGCAGCTTTGGTCACAGGGGGCGCGTCACAGATACGCAGTATTTT TRBV7-3 TRBD1 TRBJ2-3
CASSPTSRTKAETQYF TGCGCCAGCAGCCCGACTAGTAGGACGAAAGCGGAGACCCAGTACTTC TRBV10-1 NA TRBJ2-5
CASSVQGVDYGYTF TGTGCCAGCAGCGTACAGGGTGTGGACTATGGCTACACCTTC TRBV7-8 NA TRBJ1-2
CATSSRTGRTYNEQFF TGTGCCACCAGCAGTCGGACAGGGCGAACCTACAATGAGCAGTTCTTC TRBV15 TRBD1 TRBJ2-1
CASSVEDRGWSEAFF TGTGCCAGCAGCGTAGAAGACCGAGGGTGGTCTGAAGCTTTCTTT TRBV9 NA TRBJ1-1
CASSIDAKAGSPTDTQYF TGTGCCAGTAGTATAGATGCGAAAGCGGGGAGTCCCACAGATACGCAGTATTTT TRBV19 TRBD2 TRBJ2-3
CASSLMSGGAETQYF TGTGCCAGCAGTCTGATGAGCGGAGGGGCAGAGACCCAGTACTTC TRBV27 NA TRBJ2-5
CASSLAGLSYEQYF TGTGCCAGCAGCTTAGCGGGACTAAGCTACGAGCAGTACTTC TRBV7-9 TRBD2 TRBJ2-7
CASSLLGGPGNTIYF TGTGCCAGCTCATTGCTTGGTGGGCCTGGAAACACCATATATTTT TRBV18 NA TRBJ1-3
CASSYSPQRSFNEQFF TGTGCCAGCAGTTACTCTCCCCAGCGCTCTTTCAATGAGCAGTTCTTC TRBV6-5 NA TRBJ2-1
CASSYSQGRYEQYF TGTGCCAGCAGCTACTCACAGGGACGGTACGAGCAGTACTTC TRBV7-9 NA TRBJ2-7
CASSFGGSRGLTEAFF TGTGCCAGCAGCTTTGGGGGGTCGAGGGGGCTTACTGAAGCTTTCTTT TRBV7-3 TRBD1 TRBJ1-1
CASSLVAGGYYEQYF TGTGCCAGCAGTCTCGTAGCGGGAGGTTACTACGAGCAGTACTTC TRBV27 TRBD2 TRBJ2-7
CASSGNRVINEKLFF TGTGCCAGCAGTGGCAACAGGGTCATAAATGAAAAACTGTTTTTT TRBV6-1 NA TRBJ1-4
CASTPGQGCSYEQYF TGCGCCAGCACCCCCGGACAGGGATGCTCCTACGAGCAGTACTTC TRBV23-1 TRBD1 TRBJ2-7
CASSLVRDTQYF TGTGCCAGCAGCTTAGTTCGGGATACGCAGTATTTT TRBV7-2 NA TRBJ2-3
CASSLTAYNYEQYF TGTGCCAGCAGCTTGACAGCCTACAACTACGAGCAGTACTTC TRBV7-6 NA TRBJ2-7
CATSRTSQGTKIF TGTGCCACCAGCAGAACATCGCAGGGGACGAAGATCTTC TRBV15 NA TRBJ1-2
CASTWCRDTEAFF TGTGCCAGCACCTGGTGTAGAGACACTGAAGCTTTCTTT TRBV11-3 NA TRBJ1-1
CASSYSDRGREEKLFF TGTGCCAGCAGTTACTCCGACAGGGGACGGGAAGAAAAACTGTTTTTT TRBV6-6 TRBD1 TRBJ1-4
CASSQEAGGGSGELFF TGCGCCAGCAGCCAAGAGGCGGGAGGGGGCTCCGGGGAGCTGTTTTTT TRBV4-3 TRBD2 TRBJ2-2
CASSQFNSAKNIQYF TGTGCCAGCAGCCAATTTAATTCGGCCAAAAACATTCAGTACTTC TRBV14 NA TRBJ2-4
CAEPRTSGPEQYF TGTGCCGAACCGAGGACTAGCGGACCCGAGCAGTACTTC TRBV6-5 TRBD2 TRBJ2-7
CASSLSDKQSYNEQFF TGTGCCAGCAGCTTATCGGACAAACAATCCTACAATGAGCAGTTCTTC TRBV7-2 NA TRBJ2-1
CASSSAGRRITGELFF TGTGCCAGTAGCTCGGCGGGGCGCAGGATCACCGGGGAGCTGTTTTTT TRBV19 NA TRBJ2-2
CASSLRGQGLAYEQYF TGTGCCAGCAGCTTGCGGGGGCAGGGACTGGCCTACGAGCAGTACTTC TRBV7-2 NA TRBJ2-7